The 21 T cell receptor beta chains below all came from one sample that was sequenced in a study of blood T cells in healthy people across ages. It was with a sample-barcoded 5' primer and a J-beta primer mix that a second PCR of roughly 6 to 12 cycles was run. TCRdb reprocessed the 5' RACE reads with MiXCR, giving one entry per CDR3 protein. The table records hundreds of thousands of distinct CDR3 sequences, approximately 40% of them present only once. The sequenced material came from blood. The origin of the receptors is an older man in good health.

This clonotype turned up a few times. The rearrangement joins TRBV7-9 to TRBJ2-5; D is tentatively TRBD1 or TRBD2 (5 bases each). V was shortened by 5 bases and J by 5 bases, with 18 bases between the two germline ends. This CDR3 is 15 amino acids long. Germline CDR1 reads SEHNR; CDR2 reads FQNEAQ (reference sequence). CDR3 sequence: CASSETRGAGETQYF. CDR3 coding DNA: TGTGCCAGCAGCGAAACCCGGGGCGCCGGGGAGACCCAGTACTTC.

V and J are TRBV4-2 and TRBJ2-7, with 10 bases identical to TRBD2. Trimming at V came to 2 bases and at J to 7 bases, leaving 5 bases not matched to a gene. This CDR3 contains 14 residues. The V gene's germline CDR1 is LGHNA and CDR2 YNFKEQ. This chain's CDR3 is CASSQQTSGREQYF. The CDR3 coding sequence is TGTGCCAGCAGCCAACAGACTAGCGGGCGTGAGCAGTACTTC.

The chain carries TRBV6-2 or TRBV6-3 and TRBJ2-1, with 8 bases fitting TRBD2. This CDR3 contains 15 residues. Trimming removed 7 bases from V and 0 bases from J; junction bases left unmatched: 5. Germline V gene sequence: CDR1 MNHEY, CDR2 SVGEGT. This chain's CDR3 is CASKNRGGSYNEQFF. CDR3 sequence (DNA): TGTGCCAGCAAAAACCGGGGGGGCTCCTACAATGAGCAGTTCTTC.

CDR3 protein: CSASLTGETQYF. CDR3 coding DNA: TGCAGTGCTAGCCTTACAGGGGAGACCCAGTACTTC. The chain combines TRBV20-1 with TRBJ2-5, with D perhaps TRBD1 (6 bases). The V end was cut by 3 bases, the J end by 5 bases, with 10 bases between. The germline V gene encodes CDR1 DFQATT and CDR2 SNEGSKA (reference sequence). This CDR3 has 12 amino acids.

In its sample, this clonotype was seen a few times. The rearrangement joins TRBV20-1 to TRBJ2-1, with TRBD2 matching over 8 bases. With V trimmed by 2 bases and J by 6 bases, 12 bases remained unmatched. Germline V lookup: CDR1 DFQATT, CDR2 SNEGSKA (reference sequence). The CDR3 is 16 amino acids. CDR3 protein: CSARSSGTRGVNEQFF. The CDR3, as DNA: TGCAGTGCTAGATCCTCCGGGACTAGGGGGGTCAATGAGCAGTTCTTC.

This clonotype was seen more than once but under ten times. The chain is built from TRBV7-9 and TRBJ1-1; D unclear. Trimming pared 5 bases from V and 4 bases from J, leaving 20 bases between. The CDR3 extends over 16 amino acids. Germline V gives CDR1 SEHNR, CDR2 FQNEAQ (reference sequence). CDR3 DNA sequence: TGTGCCAGCAGCCACCCGATACTGGGAAGTATCACTGAAGCTTTCTTT. Its translation: CASSHPILGSITEAFF.

This clonotype has a handful of counts. This rearrangement joins TRBV7-2 to TRBJ2-3, with D perhaps matching TRBD1 (5 bases). The length of the CDR3 is 16 residues. V lost 4 bases and J 2 bases, leaving 16 bases between the germline ends. Germline CDR1 is SGHTA and CDR2 is FQGNSA. Here the CDR3 DNA reads TGTGCCAGCAGCTCACCCCCAGGGCGCGACACAGATACGCAGTATTTT. This codes for CASSSPPGRDTDTQYF.

CDR3 sequence reads: CASSGQGGDTQYF. CDR3 DNA: TGTGCCAGCTCCGGACAGGGAGGGGATACGCAGTATTTT. This chain connects TRBV18 to TRBJ2-3; possibly TRBD1 for D (8 bases). The CDR3 runs to 13 residues. V dropped 6 bases and J dropped 6 bases, with 13 bases sitting between them. Germline V gene data show CDR1 as KGHSH and CDR2 as LQKENI.

This clonotype was detected a few times. The V gene is TRBV30, the J gene TRBJ1-1; D gene uncertain. The CDR3 is 13 amino acids. V shed 0 bases and J shed 1 base, with 6 bases lying between them. CDR1 GTSNPN and CDR2 SVGIG come from the germline V gene (reference sequence). CDR3 sequence reads: CAWSVRGNTEAFF. DNA for the CDR3: TGTGCCTGGAGTGTACGAGGGAACACTGAAGCTTTCTTT. The variable domain in full, with the rest retrieved from reference TRBV30 and TRBJ1-1, is SQTIHQWPATLVQPVGSPLSLECTVEGTSNPNLYWYRQAAGRGLQLLFYSVGIGQISSEVPQNLSASRPQDRQFILSSKKLLLSDSGFYLCAWSVRGNTEAFFGQGTRLTVV.

This clonotype appeared a few times. V gene TRBV30 combines with J gene TRBJ2-3; D remains ambiguous. Germline assignment: CDR1 GTSNPN and CDR2 SVGIG (reference sequence). The V and J ends lost 8 bases and 6 bases respectively, with 12 bases between them. This CDR3 is built from 11 residues. The CDR3 reads CARALADTQYF. CDR3 coding DNA: TGTGCCCGCGCGCTTGCGGATACGCAGTATTTT.

To note about this clonotype: A much larger clone lies one base from this, so it may be a read error. The chain carries TRBV7-9 and TRBJ1-1; D unclear. The V gene lost 4 bases and the J gene lost 4 bases, with 10 bases spanning the gap. The CDR3 sequence is 13 residues long. CDR1 and CDR2 from the germline V gene are SEHNR and FQNEAQ (reference sequence). CDR3 coding DNA: TGTGCCAGCAGCTGTTATACGAGCACTGAAGCTTTCTTT. Translating gives CASSCYTSTEAFF.

This chain uses TRBV7-2 with TRBJ2-4; D possibly corresponds to TRBD2 (5 bases). Judging by the DNA end, TRBJ2-5 fits better; the J call may be wrong. This CDR3 spans 13 amino acids. CDR1 and CDR2 from the germline V gene are SGHTA and FQGNSA. The CDR3 DNA follows: TGTGCCAGCAGCTTCGCGAGGGAAGAGACCCAGTACTTC. Translation: CASSFAREETQYF.

On this clonotype itself: A much more abundant neighbour one base away suggests this may be a read error. The rearrangement uses TRBV6-5 and TRBJ2-7, with a tentative D call TRBD2 (5 bases). CDR3 length: 11 amino acids. Germline V gives CDR1 MNHEY, CDR2 SVGAGI. The CDR3 DNA sequence: TGTGCCGGCAGAGACGGGGACGAGCAGTACTTC. It specifies CAGRDGDEQYF.

The chain has TRBV27 and TRBJ2-1; 11 nucleotides match TRBD2. Germline trimming cut 1 base from V and 8 bases from J; bases unmatched to any gene: 7. CDR3 size: 16 residues. Looked up from germline, CDR1 is MNHEY and CDR2 is SMNVEV (reference sequence). This CDR3 reads CASSLFPSGGWDEQFF. As DNA, the CDR3 is TGTGCCAGCAGTTTATTTCCTAGCGGGGGGTGGGATGAGCAGTTCTTC.

As regards this clonotype: A much larger clone sits a single nucleotide away, making a read error possible. The CDR3 here is CASSSGSVDPSYEQYF. CDR3 DNA sequence: TGCGCCAGCAGCTCGGGCAGCGTGGATCCGTCCTACGAGCAGTACTTC. The V gene is TRBV5-1, the J gene TRBJ2-7; D is unclear. Germline V lookup: CDR1 SGHRS, CDR2 YFSETQ. Trimming took 3 bases from V and 1 from J, leaving 17 bases between them. This CDR3 region has 16 residues.

In this sample, this clonotype turned up a few times. The chain joins TRBV6-6 to TRBJ2-2; TRBD1 agrees at 11 bases. The CDR3 length is 16 residues. V shed 6 bases, J shed 7 bases, and the junction held 10 bases outside the gene matches. The germline V gene has CDR1 MNHNY and CDR2 SVGAGI (reference sequence). CDR3: CASRSGQGAGDGELFF. For the CDR3, the DNA is TGTGCCAGCAGATCCGGACAGGGGGCGGGGGACGGGGAGCTGTTTTTT.

This clonotype was found once. A much more abundant neighbour one base away suggests this may be a read error. This chain joins TRBV20-1 and TRBJ2-1; 9 bases fit TRBD2. The germline CDR1 and CDR2 sequences are DFQATT and SNEGSKA (reference sequence). This CDR3 is 16 amino acids long. V was clipped by 6 bases and J by 10 bases; unmatched bases: 19. Here the CDR3 reads CSAPRGASGISYEQFF. CDR3 coding DNA: TGCAGTGCACCCCGGGGGGCTAGCGGGATCTCCTACGAGCAGTTCTTC.

The chain employs TRBV7-2 and TRBJ2-1, with TRBD1 matching over 7 bases. The end of the DNA fits TRBJ2-7 better, so the J call may be wrong. The germline CDR1 and CDR2 sequences are SGHTA and FQGNSA. The CDR3 spans 12 residues. CDR3 sequence (DNA): TGTGCCAGCAGCTCAGGGGGAAATGAGCAGTACTTC. Its translation: CASSSGGNEQYF.

This clonotype was counted only a few times. The chain employs TRBV7-3 and TRBJ2-7; 7 bases align to TRBD1. V lost 0 bases, J lost 0 bases, and 5 bases stayed unmatched. CDR1 is SGHTA and CDR2 is FQGTGA in the germline V gene. This CDR3 has 16 residues. The CDR3 region is CASSLTATGISYEQYF. The CDR3 DNA follows: TGTGCCAGCAGCTTAACGGCGACAGGGATCTCCTACGAGCAGTACTTC.

The sample holds a few counts of this clonotype. The chain carries TRBV7-7 and TRBJ2-3; no firm D call. Trimming cost V 5 bases and J 0 bases, with 9 bases left between them. The CDR3 is 14 residues long. CDR1 SSHAT and CDR2 FNYEAQ come from the germline V gene (reference sequence). The CDR3: CASSAGISTDTQYF. The CDR3 nucleotides read TGTGCCAGCAGCGCCGGCATTAGCACAGATACGCAGTATTTT.

This clonotype turned up a few times. One end of the junction varies from germline; a read error may be responsible. The V gene is TRBV20-1, the J gene TRBJ1-2; TRBD1 matches at 8 bases. The CDR3 totals 15 residues. CDR1 and CDR2 from the germline V gene are DFQATT and SNEGSKA (reference sequence). Here the CDR3 reads CSARDFTGGNHGYTF. The DNA of the CDR3 is TGCAGTGCTAGAGATTTCACAGGGGGTAACCATGGCTACACCTTC.